This TCR beta chain is drawn from a study of tumor-infiltrating lymphocytes in primary liver carcinoma. Whole-study results and caveats: Only about 7.5-24% of top clones were detected in all five tumor regions.

This CDR3 is 16 amino acids long. CDR1 is MGHRA, CDR2 YSYEKL, per germline. V was pared by 1 base and J by 5 bases, with 5 bases of the junction left unmatched. Total RNA (around 500 ng) served as template for TCR beta cDNA synthesis primed by a constant-region primer. Investigators got TCR beta libraries out of three nested multiplex PCR rounds, done with slightly modified ARM-PCR. Each of the first two PCR rounds ran approximately 11 cycles with TRBV1-TRBV30 forward and C-beta reverse primers. TCRdb reprocessed the multiplex PCR reads with MiXCR, giving one entry per CDR3 protein. The sample yields some 43,000 distinct CDR3 sequences, just over 70% seen once. Points on this clonotype: Its matching antigen is unknown.

Co-extraction of RNA and DNA was performed on about 18-33 mg of unsorted bulk tissue. The specimen sequenced was liver tumor tissue from sampling region 5. Sample subset: tumor region T5, tumor centre. The receptor was derived from a man aged 35-49 years with primary liver carcinoma and hepatitis B virus infection. The chain combines TRBV4-1 with TRBJ2-1, with TRBD1 matching 10 bases. In DNA form, the CDR3 reads TGCGCCAGCAGCCAAGCTGGACAGGGGGGAGACAATGAGCAGTTCTTC. It yields the protein CASSQAGQGGDNEQFF.